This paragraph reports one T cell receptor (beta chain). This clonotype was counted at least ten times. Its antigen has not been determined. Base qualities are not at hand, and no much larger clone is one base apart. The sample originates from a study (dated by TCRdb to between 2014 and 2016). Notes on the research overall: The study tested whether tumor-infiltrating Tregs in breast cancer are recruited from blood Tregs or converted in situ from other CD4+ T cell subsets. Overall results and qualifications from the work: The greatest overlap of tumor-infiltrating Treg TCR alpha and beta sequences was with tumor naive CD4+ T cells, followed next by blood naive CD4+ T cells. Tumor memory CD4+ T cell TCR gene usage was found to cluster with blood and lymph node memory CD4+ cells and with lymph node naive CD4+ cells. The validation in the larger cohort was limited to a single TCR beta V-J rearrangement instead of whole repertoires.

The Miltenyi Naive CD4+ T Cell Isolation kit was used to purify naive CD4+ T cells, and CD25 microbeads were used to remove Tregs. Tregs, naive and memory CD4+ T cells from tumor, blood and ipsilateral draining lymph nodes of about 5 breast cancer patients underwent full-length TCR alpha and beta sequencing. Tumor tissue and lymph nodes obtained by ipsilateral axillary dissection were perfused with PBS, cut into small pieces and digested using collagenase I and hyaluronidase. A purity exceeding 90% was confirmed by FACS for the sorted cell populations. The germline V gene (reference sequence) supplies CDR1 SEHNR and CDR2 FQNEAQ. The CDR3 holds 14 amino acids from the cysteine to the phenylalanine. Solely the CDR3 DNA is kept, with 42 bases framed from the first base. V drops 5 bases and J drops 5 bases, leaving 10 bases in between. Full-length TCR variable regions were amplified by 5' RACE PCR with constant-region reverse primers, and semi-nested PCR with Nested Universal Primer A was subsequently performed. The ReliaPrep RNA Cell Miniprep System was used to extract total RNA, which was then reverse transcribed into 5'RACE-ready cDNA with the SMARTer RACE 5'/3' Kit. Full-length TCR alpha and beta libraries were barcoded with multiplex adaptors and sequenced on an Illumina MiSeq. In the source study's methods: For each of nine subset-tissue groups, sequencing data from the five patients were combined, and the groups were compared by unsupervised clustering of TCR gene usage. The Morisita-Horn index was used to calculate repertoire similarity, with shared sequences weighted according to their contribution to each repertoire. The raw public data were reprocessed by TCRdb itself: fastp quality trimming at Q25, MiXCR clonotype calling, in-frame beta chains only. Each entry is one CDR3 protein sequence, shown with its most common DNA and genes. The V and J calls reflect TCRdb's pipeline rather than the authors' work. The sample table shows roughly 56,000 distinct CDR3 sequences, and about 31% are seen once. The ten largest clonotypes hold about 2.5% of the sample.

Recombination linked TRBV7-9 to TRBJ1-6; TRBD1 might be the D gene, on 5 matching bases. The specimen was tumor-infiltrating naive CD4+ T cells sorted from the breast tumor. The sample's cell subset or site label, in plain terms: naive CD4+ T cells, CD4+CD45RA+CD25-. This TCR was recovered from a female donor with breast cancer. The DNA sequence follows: TGTGCCAGCAGCAGACAGCACCATAATTCACCCCTCCACTTT. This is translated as CASSRQHHNSPLHF.